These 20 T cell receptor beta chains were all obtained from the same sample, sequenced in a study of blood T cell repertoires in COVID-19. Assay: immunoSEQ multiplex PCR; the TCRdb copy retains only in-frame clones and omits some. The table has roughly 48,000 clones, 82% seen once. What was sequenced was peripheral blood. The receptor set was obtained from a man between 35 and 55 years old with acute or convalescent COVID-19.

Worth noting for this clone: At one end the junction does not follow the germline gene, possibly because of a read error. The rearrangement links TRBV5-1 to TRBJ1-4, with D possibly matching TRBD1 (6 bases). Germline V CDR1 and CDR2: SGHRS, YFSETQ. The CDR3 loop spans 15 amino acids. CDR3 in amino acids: CASSFYGTTNEKLFF. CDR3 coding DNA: TGCGCCAGCAGCTTTTATGGGACAACAAATGAAAAACTGTTTTTT.

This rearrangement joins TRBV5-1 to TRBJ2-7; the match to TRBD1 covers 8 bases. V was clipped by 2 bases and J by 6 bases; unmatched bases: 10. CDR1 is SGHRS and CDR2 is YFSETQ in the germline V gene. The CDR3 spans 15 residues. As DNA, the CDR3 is TGCGCCAGCAGCTTAACAGGGGGGTCGATTTCCGAGCAGTACTTC. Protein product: CASSLTGGSISEQYF.

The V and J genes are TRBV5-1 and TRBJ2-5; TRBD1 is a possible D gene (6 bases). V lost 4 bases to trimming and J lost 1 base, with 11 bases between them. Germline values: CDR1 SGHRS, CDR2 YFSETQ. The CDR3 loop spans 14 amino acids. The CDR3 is CASSSGQSQETQYF. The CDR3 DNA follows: TGCGCCAGCAGCAGCGGACAGAGCCAAGAGACCCAGTACTTC.

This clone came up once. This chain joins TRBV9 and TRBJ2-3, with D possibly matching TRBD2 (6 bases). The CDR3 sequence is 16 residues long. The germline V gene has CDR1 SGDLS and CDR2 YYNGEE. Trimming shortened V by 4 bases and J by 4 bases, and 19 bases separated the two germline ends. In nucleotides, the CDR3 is TGTGCCAGCAGCCTCAGGGAGGTCGGTGGCCCAGATACGCAGTATTTT. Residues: CASSLREVGGPDTQYF.

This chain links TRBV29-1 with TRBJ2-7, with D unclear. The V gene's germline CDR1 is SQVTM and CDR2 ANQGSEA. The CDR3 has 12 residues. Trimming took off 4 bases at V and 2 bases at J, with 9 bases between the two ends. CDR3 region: CSVGVPPYEQYF. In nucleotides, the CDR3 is TGCAGCGTTGGCGTCCCGCCCTACGAGCAGTACTTC.

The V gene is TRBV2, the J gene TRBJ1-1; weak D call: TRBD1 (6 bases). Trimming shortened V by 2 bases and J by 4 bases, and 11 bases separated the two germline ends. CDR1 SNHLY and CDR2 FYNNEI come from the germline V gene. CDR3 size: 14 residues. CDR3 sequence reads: CASSEYRQVTEAFF. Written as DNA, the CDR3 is TGTGCCAGCAGTGAATACAGACAGGTCACTGAAGCTTTCTTT. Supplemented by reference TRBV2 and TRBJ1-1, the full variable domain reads EPEVTQTPSHQVTQMGQEVILRCVPISNHLYFYWYRQILGQKVEFLVSFYNNEISEKSEIFDDQFSVERPDGSNFTLKIRSTKLEDSAMYFCASSEYRQVTEAFFGQGTRLTVV.

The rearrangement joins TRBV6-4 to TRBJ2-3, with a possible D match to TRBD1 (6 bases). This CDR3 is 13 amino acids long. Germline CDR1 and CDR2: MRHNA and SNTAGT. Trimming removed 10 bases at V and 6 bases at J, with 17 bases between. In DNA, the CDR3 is TGTGCCACCCCCCCAGGGGCCTCGGATACGCAGTATTTT. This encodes CATPPGASDTQYF.

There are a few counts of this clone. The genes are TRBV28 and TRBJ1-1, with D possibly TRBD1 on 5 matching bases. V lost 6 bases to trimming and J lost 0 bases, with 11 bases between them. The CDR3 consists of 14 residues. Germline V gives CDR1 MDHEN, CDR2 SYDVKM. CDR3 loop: CASRPGGMNTEAFF. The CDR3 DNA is TGTGCCAGCAGACCCGGGGGGATGAACACTGAAGCTTTCTTT.

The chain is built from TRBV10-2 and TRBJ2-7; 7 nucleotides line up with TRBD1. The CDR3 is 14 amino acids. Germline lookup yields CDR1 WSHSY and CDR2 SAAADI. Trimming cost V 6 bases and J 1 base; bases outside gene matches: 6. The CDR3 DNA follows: TGCGCCAGCAGCGGGACAGCAATATCCTACGAGCAGTACTTC. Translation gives CASSGTAISYEQYF.

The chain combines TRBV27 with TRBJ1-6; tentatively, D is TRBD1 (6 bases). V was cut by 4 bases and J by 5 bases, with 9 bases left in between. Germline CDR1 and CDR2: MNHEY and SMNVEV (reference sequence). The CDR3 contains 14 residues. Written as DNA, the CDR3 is TGTGCCAGCAGTTCCGGACAGCATAATTCACCCCTCCACTTT. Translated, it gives CASSSGQHNSPLHF.

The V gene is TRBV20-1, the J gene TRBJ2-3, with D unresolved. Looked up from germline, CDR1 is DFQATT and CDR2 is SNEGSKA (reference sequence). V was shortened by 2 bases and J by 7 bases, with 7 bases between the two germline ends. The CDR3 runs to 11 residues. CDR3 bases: TGCAGTGCTAGACCACAGAATACGCAGTATTTT. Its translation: CSARPQNTQYF.

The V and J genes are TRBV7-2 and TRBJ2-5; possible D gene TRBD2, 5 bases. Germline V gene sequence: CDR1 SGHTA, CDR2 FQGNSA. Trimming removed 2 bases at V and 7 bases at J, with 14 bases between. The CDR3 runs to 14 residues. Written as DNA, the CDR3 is TGTGCCAGCAGCTTAATTTCCGGGATCGGGACCCAGTACTTC. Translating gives CASSLISGIGTQYF.

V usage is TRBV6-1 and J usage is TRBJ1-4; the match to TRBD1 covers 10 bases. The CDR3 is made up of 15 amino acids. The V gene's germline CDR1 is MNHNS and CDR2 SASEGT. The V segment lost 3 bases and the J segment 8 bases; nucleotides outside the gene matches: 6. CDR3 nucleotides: TGTGCCAGCAGTGAGAGACAGGGGGCATACGAAAAACTGTTTTTT. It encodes CASSERQGAYEKLFF.

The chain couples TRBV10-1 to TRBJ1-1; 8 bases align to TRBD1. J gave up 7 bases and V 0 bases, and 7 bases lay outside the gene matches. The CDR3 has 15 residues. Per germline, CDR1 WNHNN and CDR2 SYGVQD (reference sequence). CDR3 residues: CASSESGQGAVEAFF. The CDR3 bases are TGCGCCAGCAGTGAGTCGGGGCAGGGGGCGGTTGAAGCTTTCTTT.

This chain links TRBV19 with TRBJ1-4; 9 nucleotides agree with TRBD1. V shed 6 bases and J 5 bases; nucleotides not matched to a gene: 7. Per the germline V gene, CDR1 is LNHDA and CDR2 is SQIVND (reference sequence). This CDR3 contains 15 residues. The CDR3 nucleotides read TGTGCCAGTAGAACTACAGGGGGCTTCAATGAAAAACTGTTTTTT. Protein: CASRTTGGFNEKLFF.

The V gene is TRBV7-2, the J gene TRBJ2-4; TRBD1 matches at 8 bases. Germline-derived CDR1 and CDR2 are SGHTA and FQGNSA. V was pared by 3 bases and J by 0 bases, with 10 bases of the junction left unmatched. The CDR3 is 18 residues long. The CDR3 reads CASSFPPTGVVAKNIQYF. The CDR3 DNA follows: TGTGCCAGCAGCTTCCCTCCGACAGGGGTGGTAGCCAAAAACATTCAGTACTTC.

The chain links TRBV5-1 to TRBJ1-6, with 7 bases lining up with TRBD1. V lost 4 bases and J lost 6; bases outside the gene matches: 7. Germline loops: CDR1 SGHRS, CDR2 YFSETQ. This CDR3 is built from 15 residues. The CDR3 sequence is CASSPEGTANSPLHF. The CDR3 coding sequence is TGCGCCAGCAGCCCGGAGGGGACAGCTAATTCACCCCTCCACTTT.

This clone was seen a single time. The CDR3 DNA reads as TGTGCCTGCAGCGCAAATCGGGAAAGAGCTTTCTTT. Translating gives CACSANRERAFF. V is TRBV30 and J is TRBJ1-1, with D uncertain. This CDR3 is built from 12 residues. Per germline, CDR1 GTSNPN and CDR2 SVGIG (reference sequence). V lost 6 bases to trimming and J lost 10 bases, with 18 bases between them.

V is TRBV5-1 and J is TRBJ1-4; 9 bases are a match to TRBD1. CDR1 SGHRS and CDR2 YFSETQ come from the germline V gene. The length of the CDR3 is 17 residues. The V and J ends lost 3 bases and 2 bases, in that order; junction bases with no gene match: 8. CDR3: CASSSGTGTGTNEKLFF. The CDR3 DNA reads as TGCGCCAGCAGCTCCGGGACAGGGACAGGCACTAATGAAAAACTGTTTTTT.

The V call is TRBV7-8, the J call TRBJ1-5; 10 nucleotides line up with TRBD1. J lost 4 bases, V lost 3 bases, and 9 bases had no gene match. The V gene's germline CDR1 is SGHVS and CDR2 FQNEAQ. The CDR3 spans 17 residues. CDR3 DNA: TGTGCCAGCAGCTTGGGATCTTGGACAGGGGGGAATCAGCCCCAGCATTTT. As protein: CASSLGSWTGGNQPQHF. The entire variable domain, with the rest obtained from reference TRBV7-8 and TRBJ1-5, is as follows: GAGVSQSPRYKVAKRGQDVALRCDPISGHVSLFWYQQALGQGPEFLTYFQNEAQLDKSGLPSDRFFAERPEGSVSTLKIQRTQQEDSAVYLCASSLGSWTGGNQPQHFGDGTRLSIL.